These T cell receptor beta chains were read from a single sample in a study of T-cell memory formation after mild COVID-19. Using its own MiXCR run on the 5' RACE reads, TCRdb lists one record per CDR3 protein. This table has around 420,000 distinct CDR3 sequences, roughly a quarter appearing once. The source material was PBMCs or a T cell subset sorted from them (not recorded which). The receptor source for this set is an adult woman who had mild COVID-19 (a few samples of this study predate the infection). Cell type and time point are not known. Both conserved end residues are part of each CDR3. The D gene is left open where the match is weak. Expanded clones get a size class; other rows say once, few or many, or leave the size out.

clone_size	j_call	d_call	v_call	cdr3_aa	cdr3_nt
.	TRBJ1-2	.	TRBV21-1	CASTVFPGQGSYGYTF	TGTGCCAGCACCGTTTTTCCGGGACAGGGGTCCTATGGCTACACCTTC
.	TRBJ1-3	TRBD1	TRBV7-9	CASSLVADRVNTIYF	TGTGCCAGCAGCTTAGTCGCGGACAGGGTGAACACCATATATTTT
.	TRBJ2-3	TRBD2	TRBV7-3	CASSPTGEGSYTQYF	TGTGCCAGCAGCCCGACCGGGGAGGGCTCATATACGCAGTATTTT
few	TRBJ2-1	.	TRBV20-1	CSVLDNEQFF	TGCAGTGTACTTGACAATGAGCAGTTCTTC
few	TRBJ2-5	.	TRBV4-1	CASSQEQGMGETQYF	TGCGCCAGCAGCCAAGAACAAGGGATGGGAGAGACCCAGTACTTC
few	TRBJ1-1	TRBD1	TRBV12-3/TRBV12-4	CASSPSRRRGLNTEAFF	TGTGCCAGCAGCCCCTCGAGACGCAGGGGGCTGAACACTGAAGCTTTCTTT
.	TRBJ2-3	TRBD1	TRBV10-3	CAITGTVGTDTQYF	TGTGCCATCACTGGGACAGTAGGCACAGATACGCAGTATTTT
.	TRBJ1-1	TRBD1	TRBV9	CASSVSGTGSVTEAFF	TGTGCCAGCAGCGTAAGTGGGACAGGGTCGGTAACTGAAGCTTTCTTT
.	TRBJ1-1	.	TRBV21-1	CASTRQGARTEAFF	TGTGCCAGCACCCGACAGGGGGCGCGTACTGAAGCTTTCTTT
.	TRBJ1-1	.	TRBV3-1	CASSQGGGHGPTAFF	TGTGCCAGCAGCCAAGGTGGGGGGCACGGACCGACGGCTTTCTTT
.	TRBJ2-7	.	TRBV18	CASSESRRGPPYEQYF	TGTGCCAGCTCCGAGAGCAGGCGGGGCCCCCCCTACGAGCAGTACTTC
.	TRBJ1-3	.	TRBV6-1	CASIHDGGLGNTIYF	TGTGCCAGCATCCACGATGGGGGTTTGGGAAACACCATATATTTT
.	TRBJ2-1	.	TRBV15	CATSPTKREWGNEQFF	TGTGCCACCAGCCCCACTAAACGGGAATGGGGCAATGAGCAGTTCTTC
.	TRBJ1-6	.	TRBV6-5	CASSYQGGGNSPLHF	TGTGCCAGCAGTTACCAGGGAGGGGGTAATTCACCCCTCCACTTT
.	TRBJ1-5	.	TRBV7-8	CASSLRRISNQPQHF	TGTGCCAGCAGCTTAAGGAGGATTAGCAATCAGCCCCAGCATTTT
few	TRBJ2-7	.	TRBV15	CATAGAGSGQYF	TGTGCCACCGCCGGGGCGGGGAGTGGGCAGTACTTC
many	TRBJ2-5	.	TRBV7-9	CASSVNGGLQETQYF	TGTGCCAGCAGCGTAAATGGCGGGTTACAAGAGACCCAGTACTTC
.	TRBJ1-2	TRBD1	TRBV7-8	CASSSEGQNYGYTF	TGTGCCAGCAGCTCAGAGGGACAGAACTATGGCTACACCTTC
few	TRBJ2-1	TRBD2	TRBV12-3/TRBV12-4	CASSWGEGSNEQFF	TGTGCCAGCAGTTGGGGGGAGGGGAGCAATGAGCAGTTCTTC
.	TRBJ1-2	.	TRBV20-1	CSARAIRDNGYTF	TGCAGTGCTAGAGCTATACGTGACAATGGCTACACCTTC
few	TRBJ2-2	.	TRBV12-3/TRBV12-4	CASSSTSPNTGELFF	TGTGCCAGCAGTTCAACTAGCCCGAACACCGGGGAGCTGTTTTTT
.	TRBJ2-7	TRBD1	TRBV5-1	CASSLRDRGGSSYEQYF	TGCGCCAGCAGCCTCCGGGACAGGGGTGGAAGCTCCTACGAGCAGTACTTC
few	TRBJ2-2	.	TRBV5-1	CASSTSLIREGTGELFF	TGCGCCAGCAGCACGAGCCTTATCAGGGAAGGCACCGGGGAGCTGTTTTTT
.	TRBJ2-7	.	TRBV23-1	CASSRTGTYHEQYF	TGCGCCAGCAGTCGGACGGGGACCTACCACGAGCAGTACTTC
.	TRBJ1-1	TRBD1	TRBV7-9	CASSLGGTGSDEAFF	TGTGCCAGCAGCTTAGGCGGGACAGGGAGCGATGAAGCTTTCTTT
.	TRBJ2-3	TRBD2	TRBV7-8	CASSLVRTAGEVGTDTQYF	TGTGCCAGCAGCTTAGTTCGGACGGCGGGAGAGGTTGGCACAGATACGCAGTATTTT
few	TRBJ2-5	TRBD1	TRBV7-9	CASSFQGQQETQYF	TGTGCCAGCAGCTTCCAGGGACAGCAAGAGACCCAGTACTTC
few	TRBJ1-5	.	TRBV6-1	CASSGQGVSNQPQHF	TGTGCCAGCAGTGGGCAAGGGGTTAGCAATCAGCCCCAGCATTTT
.	TRBJ1-5	.	TRBV6-1	CASSEADGYNQPQHF	TGTGCCAGCAGTGAAGCGGACGGTTACAATCAGCCCCAGCATTTT
few	TRBJ2-7	TRBD1	TRBV5-1	CASSPDRAAEQYF	TGCGCCAGCAGCCCGGACAGGGCGGCGGAGCAGTACTTC
.	TRBJ2-1	.	TRBV18	CASSTEGNEQFF	TGTGCCAGCTCAACCGAGGGAAATGAGCAGTTCTTC
few	TRBJ1-1	TRBD1	TRBV5-5	CASSWGTGGEAFF	TGTGCCAGCAGCTGGGGGACAGGGGGGGAAGCTTTCTTT
.	TRBJ2-1	.	TRBV7-9	CASSPRYGVANDNEQFF	TGTGCCAGCAGTCCCAGGTACGGGGTAGCGAACGACAATGAGCAGTTCTTC
.	TRBJ2-7	TRBD1	TRBV5-1	CASSLEGQLTYEQYF	TGCGCCAGCAGCTTGGAGGGACAGCTTACCTACGAGCAGTACTTC
.	TRBJ2-5	.	TRBV3-1	CASSQEFQAVSDF	TGTGCCAGCAGCCAAGAATTTCAGGCGGTCTCCGACTTC
few	TRBJ1-1	.	TRBV12-3/TRBV12-4	CASSLSLRVNTEAFF	TGTGCCAGCAGTTTATCCCTCCGGGTGAACACTGAAGCTTTCTTT
few	TRBJ1-1	.	TRBV7-6	CASSAGQSEAFF	TGTGCCAGCAGCGCGGGACAAAGTGAAGCTTTCTTT
.	TRBJ2-7	TRBD2	TRBV5-6	CASSLVTAGTSYEQYF	TGTGCCAGCAGCTTGGTAACAGCGGGAACGTCCTACGAGCAGTACTTC
once	TRBJ1-1	.	TRBV29-1	CSVEERQGRTEAFF	TGCAGCGTTGAGGAGCGGCAGGGGAGGACTGAAGCTTTCTTT
few	TRBJ2-7	TRBD2	TRBV24-1	CATQGLAKSEQYF	TGTGCCACCCAGGGACTAGCGAAGTCCGAGCAGTACTTC
.	TRBJ1-6	.	TRBV27	CASSSGGAGNSPLHF	TGTGCCAGCAGTTCTGGTGGGGCGGGTAATTCACCCCTCCACTTT
few	TRBJ2-3	.	TRBV3-1	CASSPEPTDTQYF	TGTGCCAGCAGCCCCGAACCCACAGATACGCAGTATTTT
few	TRBJ2-7	.	TRBV3-1	CASSQAGVRGEQYF	TGTGCCAGCAGCCAAGCGGGCGTCCGGGGCGAGCAGTACTTC
.	TRBJ2-2	TRBD2	TRBV6-4	CATGGLAGVGTGELFF	TGTGCCACCGGGGGACTAGCGGGAGTAGGCACCGGGGAGCTGTTTTTT
.	TRBJ1-5	.	TRBV19	CASSISRQPQHF	TGTGCCAGTAGTATTTCGCGTCAGCCCCAGCATTTT
few	TRBJ2-3	.	TRBV6-2/TRBV6-3	CASITLTGDTQYF	TGTGCCAGCATTACTCTGACCGGGGATACGCAGTATTTT
.	TRBJ2-1	.	TRBV5-1	CASSSLDANEQFF	TGCGCCAGCAGCTCCCTTGACGCGAATGAGCAGTTCTTC
.	TRBJ2-7	.	TRBV5-1	CASSIYGEQYF	TGCGCCAGCAGCATCTACGGCGAGCAGTACTTC
few	TRBJ2-1	.	TRBV4-3	CASSDLPRDISNEQFF	TGCGCCAGCAGCGATCTACCCCGGGACATCAGCAATGAGCAGTTCTTC
.	TRBJ2-7	TRBD1	TRBV6-5	CASSPGTGATKQYF	TGTGCCAGCAGTCCCGGGACAGGCGCTACGAAGCAGTACTTC
.	TRBJ2-3	.	TRBV12-3/TRBV12-4	CASSLGVSPDTQYF	TGTGCCAGCAGTTTAGGTGTAAGCCCAGATACGCAGTATTTT
many	TRBJ2-1	TRBD2	TRBV20-1	CSARDLQAGVENEQFF	TGCAGTGCTAGAGATCTCCAAGCGGGAGTGGAAAATGAGCAGTTCTTC
.	TRBJ1-2	TRBD1	TRBV19	CASSIVGQEQRGYTF	TGTGCCAGTAGTATAGTGGGACAGGAACAACGTGGCTACACCTTC
.	TRBJ2-3	TRBD2	TRBV5-1	CASSRSGLRGLAGTDTQYF	TGCGCCAGCAGCCGATCGGGTCTTAGGGGACTAGCGGGCACAGATACGCAGTATTTT
few	TRBJ2-4	.	TRBV6-1	CASRKGLLAKNIQYF	TGTGCCAGCAGGAAGGGACTTTTAGCCAAAAACATTCAGTACTTC
.	TRBJ2-7	TRBD2	TRBV4-2	CASSQDFSGSVGEQYF	TGTGCCAGCAGCCAAGATTTTAGCGGGAGTGTGGGGGAGCAGTACTTC
few	TRBJ2-3	.	TRBV7-3	CASRARAGTDTQYF	TGTGCCAGCAGGGCTAGAGCGGGCACAGATACGCAGTATTTT
.	TRBJ2-7	TRBD2	TRBV29-1	CSVDGLAGEYEQYF	TGCAGCGTGGACGGACTAGCGGGAGAGTACGAGCAGTACTTC
.	TRBJ2-1	TRBD1	TRBV5-6	CASSPGQGAIEQFF	TGTGCCAGCAGCCCGGGACAGGGAGCGATTGAGCAGTTCTTC
medium-sized	TRBJ2-3	.	TRBV6-6	CASSHRESDTQYF	TGTGCCAGCAGTCACCGGGAGTCAGATACGCAGTATTTT